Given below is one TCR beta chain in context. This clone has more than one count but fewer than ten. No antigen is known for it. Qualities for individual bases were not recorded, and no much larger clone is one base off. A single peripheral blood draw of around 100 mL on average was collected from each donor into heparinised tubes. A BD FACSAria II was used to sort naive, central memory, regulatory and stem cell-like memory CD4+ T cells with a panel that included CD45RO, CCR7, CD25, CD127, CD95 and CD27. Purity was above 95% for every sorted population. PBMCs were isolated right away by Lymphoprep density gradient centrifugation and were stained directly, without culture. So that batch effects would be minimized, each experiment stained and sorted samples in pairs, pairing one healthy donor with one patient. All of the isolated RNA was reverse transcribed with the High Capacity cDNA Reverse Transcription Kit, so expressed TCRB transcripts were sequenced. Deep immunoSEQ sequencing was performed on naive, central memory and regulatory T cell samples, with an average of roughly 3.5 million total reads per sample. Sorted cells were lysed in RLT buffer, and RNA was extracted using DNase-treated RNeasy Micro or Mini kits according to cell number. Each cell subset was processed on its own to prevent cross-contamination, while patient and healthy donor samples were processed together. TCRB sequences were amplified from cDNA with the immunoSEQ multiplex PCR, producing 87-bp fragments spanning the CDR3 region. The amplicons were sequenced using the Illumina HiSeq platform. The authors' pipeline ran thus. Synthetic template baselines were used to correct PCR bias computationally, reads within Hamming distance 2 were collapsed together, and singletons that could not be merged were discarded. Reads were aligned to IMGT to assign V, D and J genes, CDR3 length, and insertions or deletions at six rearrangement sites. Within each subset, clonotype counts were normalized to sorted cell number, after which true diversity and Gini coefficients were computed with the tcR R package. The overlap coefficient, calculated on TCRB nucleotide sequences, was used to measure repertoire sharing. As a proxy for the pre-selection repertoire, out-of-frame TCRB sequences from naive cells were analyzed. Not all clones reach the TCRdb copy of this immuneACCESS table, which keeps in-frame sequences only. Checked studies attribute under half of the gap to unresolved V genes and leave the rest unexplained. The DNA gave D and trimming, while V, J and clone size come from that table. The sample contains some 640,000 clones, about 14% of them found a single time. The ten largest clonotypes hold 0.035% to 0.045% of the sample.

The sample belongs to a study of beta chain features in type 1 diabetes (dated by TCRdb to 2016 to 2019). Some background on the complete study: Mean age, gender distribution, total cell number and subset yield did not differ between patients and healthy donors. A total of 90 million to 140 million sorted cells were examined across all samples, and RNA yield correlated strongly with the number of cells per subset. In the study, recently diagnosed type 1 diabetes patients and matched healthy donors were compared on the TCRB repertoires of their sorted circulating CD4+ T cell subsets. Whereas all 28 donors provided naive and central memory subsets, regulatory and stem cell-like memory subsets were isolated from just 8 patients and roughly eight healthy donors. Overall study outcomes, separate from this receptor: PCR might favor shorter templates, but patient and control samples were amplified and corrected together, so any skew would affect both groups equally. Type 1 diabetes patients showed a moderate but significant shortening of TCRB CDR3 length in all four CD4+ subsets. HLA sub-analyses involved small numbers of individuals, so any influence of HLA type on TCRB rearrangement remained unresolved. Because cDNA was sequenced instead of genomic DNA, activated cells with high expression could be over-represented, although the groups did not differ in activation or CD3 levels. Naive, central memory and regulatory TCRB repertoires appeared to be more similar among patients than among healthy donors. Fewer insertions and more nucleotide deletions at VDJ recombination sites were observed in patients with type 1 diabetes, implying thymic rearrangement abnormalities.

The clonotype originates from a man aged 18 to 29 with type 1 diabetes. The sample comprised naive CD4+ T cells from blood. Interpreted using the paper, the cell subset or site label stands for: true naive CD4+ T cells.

At the DNA level, the sequence is TGTGCCTGGAGTGCCCTCCGGGACCTCAGGGAGGGTGGTGGCTACACCTTC. This codes for CAWSALRDLREGGGYTF. Here the chain combines TRBV30 and TRBJ1-2; a tentative D match to TRBD1 spans 5 bases. The CDR3 sequence holds 17 residues, the cysteine and phenylalanine included. The DNA shown is the 51-base CDR3, in frame from base 1. As encoded in the germline V gene (reference sequence), CDR1 is GTSNPN while CDR2 is SVGIG. Between the V and J ends, shortened by 1 base and 7 bases respectively, the junction contains 25 bases.